The 31 T cell receptor beta chains below were found in one sample sequenced in a study of shared clonotypes between healthy human individuals. Assay: immunoSEQ multiplex PCR; the TCRdb copy retains only in-frame clones and omits some. This sample carries 110,000 or so clones, approximately 70% of them seen once, and the ten largest clones take around 25%. Sequencing input: memory CD8+ T cells sorted from blood. Subset of the sample: CD45RO+ cells pooled with CCR7-negative TemRA cells. The source is a woman in her twenties or thirties in good health.

This clone occurred many times. The sample carries other DNA sequences with the same CDR3. This chain connects TRBV7-9 to TRBJ1-1; the match to TRBD1 covers 7 bases. Germline trimming cut 1 base from V and 7 bases from J; bases unmatched to any gene: 6. Germline loops: CDR1 SEHNR, CDR2 FQNEAQ (reference sequence). The CDR3 sequence is 14 residues long. CDR3 coding DNA: TGTGCCAGCAGCTTAGTTTCGACAGGGCATGAAGCTTTCTTT. This encodes CASSLVSTGHEAFF.

Turning to this clone: A much bigger clone sits one base away, suggesting this may be a read error. This chain links TRBV6-4 with TRBJ2-6; TRBD1 agrees at 7 bases. V was clipped by 0 bases and J by 4 bases; unmatched bases: 3. CDR1 MRHNA and CDR2 SNTAGT come from the germline V gene. The CDR3 sequence is 16 residues long. CDR3 nucleotide sequence: TGTGCCAGCAGTGACTCGACAGGGACCGGGGCCAACGTCCTGACTTTC. Amino acid sequence: CASSDSTGTGANVLTF.

CDR3 nucleotides: TGTGCCAGCAGTGTCGACAGGGCTACGGGGAATCAGCCCCAGCATTTT. Protein: CASSVDRATGNQPQHF. J is TRBJ1-5 and V is TRBV27; 7 bases are shared with TRBD1. CDR3 size: 16 residues. The V gene's germline CDR1 is MNHEY and CDR2 SMNVEV (reference sequence). V gave up 5 bases and J gave up 4 bases; unmatched junction bases: 11.

The gene calls are TRBV2 and TRBJ2-5, with 8 nucleotides matching TRBD1. The CDR3 has 14 amino acids. V shed 6 bases and J 2 bases; nucleotides not matched to a gene: 5. Germline V lookup: CDR1 SNHLY, CDR2 FYNNEI. The CDR3 reads CASSPRGRQETQYF. Here the CDR3 DNA reads TGTGCCAGCAGCCCCAGGGGGCGTCAAGAGACCCAGTACTTC.

The chain combines TRBV7-5 with TRBJ2-7; TRBD1 is the table's D call, not checked against the DNA. TRBV7-5 is a documented pseudogene. The CDR3 has 13 amino acids. CDR3 sequence reads: CASSPNSRYEQYF. CDR3 bases: TGTGCCAGCAGCCCGAACAGCCGCTACGAGCAGTACTTC.

The chain has TRBV25-1 and TRBJ2-5; D ambiguous. The tail of the sequence fits TRBJ2-7 better, so the J call may be wrong. The length of the CDR3 is 15 residues. CDR1 is MGHDK and CDR2 is SYGVNS in the germline V gene. The CDR3 protein is CASSESPGTRDEQYF. DNA of the CDR3: TGTGCCAGCAGTGAATCACCCGGAACCCGGGACGAGCAGTACTTC.

This clone was seen a few times. The gene calls are TRBV7-9 and TRBJ1-1; no clear D. Trimming left V 1 base short and J 3 bases short, with 9 bases between. The germline CDR1 and CDR2 sequences are SEHNR and FQNEAQ (reference sequence). The CDR3 extends over 14 amino acids. Here the CDR3 reads CASSLERAHTEAFF. The CDR3 DNA follows: TGTGCCAGCAGCTTAGAACGGGCTCACACTGAAGCTTTCTTT.

The chain carries TRBV13 and TRBJ2-7, with a weak D call TRBD1 (6 bases). Germline assignment: CDR1 PRHDT and CDR2 FYEKMQ (reference sequence). The CDR3 is 16 residues long. V was cut by 2 bases and J by 3 bases, with 17 bases left in between. CDR3 loop: CASSLSGGSAYYEQYF. CDR3 sequence (DNA): TGTGCCAGCAGCTTATCTGGGGGCTCGGCCTACTACGAGCAGTACTTC. Drawing the rest from reference TRBV13 and TRBJ2-7, the complete variable domain is AAGVIQSPRHLIKEKRETATLKCYPIPRHDTVYWYQQGPGQDPQFLISFYEKMQSDKGSIPDRFSAQQFSDYHSELNMSSLELGDSALYFCASSLSGGSAYYEQYFGPGTRLTVT.

This chain joins TRBV9 and TRBJ2-5, with 13 nucleotides matching TRBD2. The DNA end favors TRBJ2-7, so the J call may be wrong. The CDR3 loop spans 16 amino acids. Germline CDR1 SGDLS, CDR2 YYNGEE. The CDR3: CASSPRLAGGSVEQYF. The CDR3 DNA is TGTGCCAGCAGCCCTCGACTAGCGGGAGGCTCGGTCGAGCAGTACTTC.

The V and J genes are TRBV5-5 and TRBJ2-2; 11 nucleotides line up with TRBD2. The CDR3 loop spans 18 amino acids. Trimming cost V 1 base and J 3 bases; bases outside gene matches: 8. Germline CDR1 is SGHKS and CDR2 is YYEKEE (reference sequence). This CDR3 is CASSLSLAGGPYTGELFF. In DNA form, the CDR3 reads TGTGCCAGCAGCTTGTCCTTAGCGGGAGGGCCGTACACCGGGGAGCTGTTTTTT.

The chain uses TRBV16 and TRBJ2-7, with 7 bases matching TRBD1. The CDR3 consists of 15 residues. Germline CDR1 and CDR2: KGHSY and FQNENV. After removal of 1 base from V and 3 bases from J, the junction contained 6 bases not matched to a gene. Written as DNA, the CDR3 is TGTGCCAGCAGCCAATTAAGACAGGGTGACTACGAGCAGTACTTC. Translation: CASSQLRQGDYEQYF.

The V gene is TRBV7-8, the J gene TRBJ2-5; tentatively, D is TRBD2 (5 bases). The DNA end is more similar to TRBJ2-7, so the J call may be wrong. Germline V gene sequence: CDR1 SGHVS, CDR2 FQNEAQ. The CDR3 loop spans 15 amino acids. Here the CDR3 reads CASSPAAGYSYEQYF. DNA for the CDR3: TGTGCCAGCAGCCCAGCGGCGGGTTACTCCTACGAGCAGTACTTC.

The J gene is TRBJ2-1, the V gene TRBV5-6; D remains unclear. Trimming stripped 2 bases from V and 9 bases from J, with 6 bases between. Germline-derived CDR1 and CDR2 are SGHDT and YYEEEE. CDR3 length equals 11 residues. Here the CDR3 reads CASSFTSEQFF. The CDR3 region has the DNA TGTGCCAGCAGCTTTACGAGTGAGCAGTTCTTC.

This clone showed up many times. The chain is built from TRBV29-1 and TRBJ1-2, with 10 bases lining up with TRBD1. The junction had 6 bases not matched to a gene; V was cut back by 4 bases and J by 7 bases. Germline lookup yields CDR1 SQVTM and CDR2 ANQGSEA. The CDR3 has 13 residues. CDR3 nucleotides: TGCAGCGTTGCCGGACAGGGGGGTCTTGGCTACACCTTC. The encoded protein is CSVAGQGGLGYTF.

The gene calls are TRBV11-2 and TRBJ2-7; D gene uncertain. The CDR3 runs 11 residues. The ends were cut back, 2 bases at V and 5 bases at J, with 4 bases in the middle. Germline assignment: CDR1 SGHAT and CDR2 FQNNGV. CDR3 region: CASSLINEQYF. CDR3 sequence (DNA): TGTGCCAGCAGCTTAATCAACGAGCAGTACTTC.

The V and J genes are TRBV7-9 and TRBJ1-1; D unclear. V lost 5 bases, J lost 3 bases, and 7 bases lay in between. Germline values: CDR1 SEHNR, CDR2 FQNEAQ (reference sequence). The length of the CDR3 is 12 residues. The CDR3 protein is CASSGRDTEAFF. Written as DNA, the CDR3 is TGTGCCAGCAGCGGGCGGGACACTGAAGCTTTCTTT.

The chain has TRBV10-3 and TRBJ1-4; a weak D match, TRBD1 (6 bases). Trimming removed 0 bases at V and 7 bases at J, with 12 bases between. CDR1 ENHRY and CDR2 SYGVKD come from the germline V gene. The CDR3 loop spans 15 amino acids. CDR3 sequence (DNA): TGTGCCATCAGTGAGTCGGGGGACACGGGTGAAAAACTGTTTTTT. Residues: CAISESGDTGEKLFF.

The chain recombines TRBV4-2 with TRBJ2-7, with 8 bases matching TRBD2. Germline trimming cut 4 bases from V and 7 bases from J; bases unmatched to any gene: 12. Per germline, CDR1 LGHNA and CDR2 YNFKEQ. There are 15 residues in the CDR3. The CDR3 spells CASSPPGSGGREQYF. In DNA form, the CDR3 reads TGTGCCAGCAGCCCGCCGGGGAGCGGGGGCCGGGAGCAGTACTTC.

V is TRBV11-3 and J is TRBJ2-5; 7 nucleotides line up with TRBD2. This CDR3 contains 15 residues. CDR1 and CDR2 (germline): SGHNT, YENEEA. Losses at the gene ends were 1 base for V and 5 bases for J; bases not matched to a gene: 7. Written as DNA, the CDR3 is TGTGCCAGCAGCTTAGTAGGCGGGAGACGGGAGACCCAGTACTTC. Translated, it gives CASSLVGGRRETQYF.

The genes are TRBV11-1 and TRBJ1-2; D ambiguous. Per germline, CDR1 SGHAT and CDR2 FQDESV (reference sequence). This CDR3 has 15 amino acids. The V and J ends lost 5 bases and 2 bases respectively, with 15 bases between them. The CDR3 coding sequence is TGTGCCAGCAGCGCATATCTCGACGGAAACTATGGCTACACCTTC. It codes for CASSAYLDGNYGYTF. The full variable domain, its missing parts supplied by reference TRBV11-1 and TRBJ1-2, is EAEVAQSPRYKITEKSQAVAFWCDPISGHATLYWYRQILGQGPELLVQFQDESVVDDSQLPKDRFSAERLKGVDSTLKIQPAELGDSAMYLCASSAYLDGNYGYTFGSGTRLTVV.

The V and J genes are TRBV28 and TRBJ2-7; 7 bases are a match to TRBD1. This CDR3 region has 13 residues. Trimming took 6 bases from V and 6 from J; bases not matched to a gene: 8. Looked up from germline, CDR1 is MDHEN and CDR2 is SYDVKM. The CDR3, as DNA: TGTGCCAGCAGAACAGGGGTGTTACGCGAGCAGTACTTC. The encoded protein is CASRTGVLREQYF.

This chain uses TRBV6-1 with TRBJ2-3, with TRBD1 matching 8 bases. CDR3 size: 14 residues. V trimming: 6 bases; J trimming: 5 bases; junction bases outside the gene matches: 7. Germline CDR1 is MNHNS and CDR2 is SASEGT. The CDR3 nucleotides are TGTGCCAGCAGCGTGGGACAGGCCCAAGATACGCAGTATTTT. Protein product: CASSVGQAQDTQYF.

The chain's CDR3 is CASSKGQSSGANVLTF. CDR3 DNA: TGTGCCAGCAGTAAGGGACAGTCCTCTGGGGCCAACGTCCTGACTTTC. The chain recombines TRBV27 with TRBJ2-6; 7 nucleotides agree with TRBD1. Germline V gene sequence: CDR1 MNHEY, CDR2 SMNVEV (reference sequence). V lost 5 bases, J lost 0 bases, and 4 bases stayed unmatched. This CDR3 spans 16 amino acids.

The rearrangement joins TRBV7-9 to TRBJ2-1; 9 nucleotides match TRBD2. Germline loops: CDR1 SEHNR, CDR2 FQNEAQ (reference sequence). Germline trimming cut 2 bases from V and 9 bases from J; bases unmatched to any gene: 5. CDR3 length: 14 amino acids. This CDR3 is CASSLMTSGFEQFF. The CDR3 coding sequence is TGTGCCAGCAGCTTAATGACTAGCGGATTTGAGCAGTTCTTC.

The chain couples TRBV5-1 to TRBJ2-5; the D gene could be TRBD1 or TRBD2 (5 bases each). V lost 3 bases and J 5 bases, leaving 20 bases between the germline ends. Germline V lookup: CDR1 SGHRS, CDR2 YFSETQ. This CDR3 has 16 residues. CDR3 amino acids: CASSSHTGAPKETQYF. The CDR3 DNA sequence: TGCGCCAGCAGCTCGCACACCGGGGCCCCCAAGGAGACCCAGTACTTC.

This clone was detected only once. The chain has TRBV9 and TRBJ2-1; TRBD2 matches 7 bases. This CDR3 has 15 amino acids. Unmatched junction bases numbered 7, after V lost 0 bases and J lost 7 bases. Germline values: CDR1 SGDLS, CDR2 YYNGEE. The CDR3, as DNA: TGTGCCAGCAGCGTAGCTGGCGGGAGTGGGAATGAGCAGTTCTTC. It is translated as CASSVAGGSGNEQFF.

J is TRBJ2-7 and V is TRBV27; maybe TRBD1 (5 bases). Germline CDR1 is MNHEY and CDR2 is SMNVEV (reference sequence). This CDR3 is 13 amino acids long. Trimming stripped 3 bases from V and 2 bases from J, with 8 bases between. This CDR3 reads CASSFSGTYEQYF. DNA of the CDR3: TGTGCCAGCAGTTTTTCAGGGACCTACGAGCAGTACTTC.

In DNA form, the CDR3 reads TGTGCCACCTCGGCCGGGGGGTCAAACAATCAGCCCCAGCATTTT. Protein: CATSAGGSNNQPQHF. The V and J genes are TRBV15 and TRBJ1-5; the D gene is possibly TRBD1 (5 bases). The germline gives CDR1 LNHNV, CDR2 YYDKDF (reference sequence). V was pared by 8 bases and J by 3 bases, with 17 bases between. The CDR3 covers 15 residues.

This chain's CDR3 is CASSQAGPRTDTQYF. The CDR3 DNA follows: TGCGCCAGCAGCCAGGCCGGGCCCCGCACAGATACGCAGTATTTT. The chain employs TRBV4-1 and TRBJ2-3; D ambiguous. This CDR3 is built from 15 residues. Germline CDR1 and CDR2: MGHRA and YSYEKL. The V gene lost 3 bases and the J gene lost 1 base, with 11 bases spanning the gap.

The chain links TRBV7-6 to TRBJ2-5, with TRBD1 matching 9 bases. The J segment lost 2 bases and the V segment lost 6 bases, leaving 7 bases of the junction unmatched. CDR3 length: 15 amino acids. Germline CDR1 is SGHVS and CDR2 is FNYEAQ. The chain's CDR3 is CASSSPGQGQETQYF. The CDR3 coding sequence is TGTGCCAGCAGTTCACCGGGACAGGGACAAGAGACCCAGTACTTC.

The CDR3 loop reads CASSGGTGGNQPQHF. The CDR3 bases are TGTGCCAGCAGTGGCGGGACAGGGGGCAATCAGCCCCAGCATTTT. The rearrangement uses TRBV25-1 and TRBJ1-5, with 10 positions matching TRBD1. The CDR3 is 15 amino acids. The V gene's germline CDR1 is MGHDK and CDR2 SYGVNS. V gave up 4 bases and J gave up 2 bases; unmatched junction bases: 2.